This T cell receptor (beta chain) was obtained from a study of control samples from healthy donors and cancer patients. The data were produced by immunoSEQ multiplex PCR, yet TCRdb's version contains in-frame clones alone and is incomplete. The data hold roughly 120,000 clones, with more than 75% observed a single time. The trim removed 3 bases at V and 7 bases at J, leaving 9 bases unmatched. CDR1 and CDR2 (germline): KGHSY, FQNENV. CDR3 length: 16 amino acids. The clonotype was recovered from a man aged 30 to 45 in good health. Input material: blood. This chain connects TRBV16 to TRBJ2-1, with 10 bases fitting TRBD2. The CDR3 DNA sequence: TGTGCCAGCAGCCAGGAGCGGGGGGGCCCAGGGAATGAGCAGTTCTTC. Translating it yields CASSQERGGPGNEQFF.